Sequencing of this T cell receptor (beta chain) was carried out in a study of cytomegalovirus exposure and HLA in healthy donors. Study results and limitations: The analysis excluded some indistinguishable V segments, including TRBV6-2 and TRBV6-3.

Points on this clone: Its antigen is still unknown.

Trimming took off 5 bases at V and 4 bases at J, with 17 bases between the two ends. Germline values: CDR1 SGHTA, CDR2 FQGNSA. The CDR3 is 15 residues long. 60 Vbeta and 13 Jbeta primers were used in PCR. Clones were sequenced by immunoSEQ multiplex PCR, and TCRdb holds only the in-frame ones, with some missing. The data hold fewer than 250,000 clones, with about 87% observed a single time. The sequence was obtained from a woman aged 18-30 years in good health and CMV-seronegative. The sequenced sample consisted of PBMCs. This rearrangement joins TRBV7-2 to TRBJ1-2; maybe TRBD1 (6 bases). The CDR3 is CASSASTGVGYGYTF. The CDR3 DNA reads TGTGCCAGCAGCGCCTCGACAGGAGTAGGCTATGGCTACACCTTC.